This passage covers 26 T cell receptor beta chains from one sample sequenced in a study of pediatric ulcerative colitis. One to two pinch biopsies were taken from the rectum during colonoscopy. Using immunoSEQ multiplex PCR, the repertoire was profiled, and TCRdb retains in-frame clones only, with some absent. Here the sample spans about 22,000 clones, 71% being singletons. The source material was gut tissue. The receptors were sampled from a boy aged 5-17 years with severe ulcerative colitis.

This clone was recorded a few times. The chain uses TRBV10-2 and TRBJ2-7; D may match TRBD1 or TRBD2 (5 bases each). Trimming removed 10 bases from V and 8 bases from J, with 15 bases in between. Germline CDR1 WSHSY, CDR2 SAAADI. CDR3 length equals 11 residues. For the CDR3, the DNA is TGCGCCACCCGGCCGGGACCTAAGCAGTACTTC. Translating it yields CATRPGPKQYF.

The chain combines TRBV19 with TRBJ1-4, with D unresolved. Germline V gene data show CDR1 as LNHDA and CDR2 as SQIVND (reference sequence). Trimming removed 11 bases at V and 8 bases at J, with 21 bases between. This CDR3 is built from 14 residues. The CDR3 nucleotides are TGTGCCGGCCTCTCCGGACTTAACATGGAAAAACTGTTTTTT. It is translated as CAGLSGLNMEKLFF.

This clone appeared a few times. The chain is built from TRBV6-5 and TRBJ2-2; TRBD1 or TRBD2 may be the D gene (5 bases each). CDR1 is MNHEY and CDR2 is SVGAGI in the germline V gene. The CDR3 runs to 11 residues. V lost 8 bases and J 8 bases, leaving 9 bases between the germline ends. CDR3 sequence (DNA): TGTGCCAGCCGGGGCCTTGGGGAGCTGTTTTTT. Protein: CASRGLGELFF.

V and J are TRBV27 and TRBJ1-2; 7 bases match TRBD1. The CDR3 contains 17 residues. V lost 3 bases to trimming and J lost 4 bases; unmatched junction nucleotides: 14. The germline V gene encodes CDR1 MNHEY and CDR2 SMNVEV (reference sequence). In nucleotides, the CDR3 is TGTGCCAGCAGTTTGAGGGGGCCTCCATTTAATTTCTATGGCTACACCTTC. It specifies CASSLRGPPFNFYGYTF.

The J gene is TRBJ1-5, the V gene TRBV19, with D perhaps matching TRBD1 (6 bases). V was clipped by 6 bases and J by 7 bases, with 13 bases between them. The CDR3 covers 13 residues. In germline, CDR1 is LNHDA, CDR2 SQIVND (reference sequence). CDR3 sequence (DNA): TGTGCCAGTAGGACAGGTTTTGGGCAGCCCCAGCATTTT. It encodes CASRTGFGQPQHF.

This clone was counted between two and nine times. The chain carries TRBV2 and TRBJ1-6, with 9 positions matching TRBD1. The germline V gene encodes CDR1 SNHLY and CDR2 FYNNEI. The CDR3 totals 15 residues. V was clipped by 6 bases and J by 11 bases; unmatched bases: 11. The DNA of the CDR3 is TGTGCCAGCAGGGAATGGACAGGGGAAGGGCCACCCCTCCACTTT. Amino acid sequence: CASREWTGEGPPLHF.

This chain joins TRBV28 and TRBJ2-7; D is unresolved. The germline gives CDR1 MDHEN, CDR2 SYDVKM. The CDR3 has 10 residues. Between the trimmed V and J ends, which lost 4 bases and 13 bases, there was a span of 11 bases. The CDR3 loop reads CASSSELVYF. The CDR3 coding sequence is TGTGCCAGCAGTTCCGAACTCGTTTACTTC.

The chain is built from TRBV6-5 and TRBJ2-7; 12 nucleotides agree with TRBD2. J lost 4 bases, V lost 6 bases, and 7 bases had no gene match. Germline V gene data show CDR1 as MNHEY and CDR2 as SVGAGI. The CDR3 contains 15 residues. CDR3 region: CASRPLAGGAYEQYF. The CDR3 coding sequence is TGTGCCAGCAGACCTCTAGCGGGGGGGGCTTACGAGCAGTACTTC.

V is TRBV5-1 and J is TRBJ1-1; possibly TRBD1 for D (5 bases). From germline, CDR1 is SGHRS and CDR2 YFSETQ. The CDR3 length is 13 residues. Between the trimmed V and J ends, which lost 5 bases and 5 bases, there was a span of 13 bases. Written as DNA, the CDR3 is TGCGCCAGCAGGGAAAGGGGAGCGACTGAAGCTTTCTTT. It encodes CASRERGATEAFF.

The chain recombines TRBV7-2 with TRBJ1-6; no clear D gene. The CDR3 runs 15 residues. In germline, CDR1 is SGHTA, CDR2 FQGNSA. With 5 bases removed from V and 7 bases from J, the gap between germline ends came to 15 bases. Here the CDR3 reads CASSHRLRLNSPLHF. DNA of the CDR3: TGTGCCAGCAGCCATCGGTTACGGCTGAATTCACCCCTCCACTTT.

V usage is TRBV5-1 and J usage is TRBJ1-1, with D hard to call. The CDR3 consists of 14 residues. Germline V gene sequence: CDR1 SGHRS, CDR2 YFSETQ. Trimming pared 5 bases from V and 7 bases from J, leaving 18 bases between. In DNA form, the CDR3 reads TGCGCCAGCAGGGAAGTTGTTAGCGGAGGTGAAGCTTTCTTT. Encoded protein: CASREVVSGGEAFF.

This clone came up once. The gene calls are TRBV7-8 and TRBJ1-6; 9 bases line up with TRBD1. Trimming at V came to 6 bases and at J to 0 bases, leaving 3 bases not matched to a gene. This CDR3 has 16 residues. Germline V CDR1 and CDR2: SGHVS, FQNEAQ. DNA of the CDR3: TGTGCCAGCAGAGGACAGGGGAGCTCCTATAATTCACCCCTCCACTTT. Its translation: CASRGQGSSYNSPLHF.

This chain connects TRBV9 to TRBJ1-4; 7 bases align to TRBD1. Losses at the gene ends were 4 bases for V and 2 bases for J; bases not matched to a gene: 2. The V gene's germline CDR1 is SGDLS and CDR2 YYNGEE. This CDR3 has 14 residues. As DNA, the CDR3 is TGTGCCAGCAGCTTAGGGGGCACTAATGAAAAACTGTTTTTT. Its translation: CASSLGGTNEKLFF.

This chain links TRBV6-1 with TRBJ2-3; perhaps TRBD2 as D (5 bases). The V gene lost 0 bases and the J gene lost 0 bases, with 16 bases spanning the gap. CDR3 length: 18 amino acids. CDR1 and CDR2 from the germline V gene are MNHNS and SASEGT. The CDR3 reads CASSEAHGGWPSTDTQYF. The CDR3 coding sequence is TGTGCCAGCAGTGAAGCGCATGGAGGTTGGCCTAGCACAGATACGCAGTATTTT.

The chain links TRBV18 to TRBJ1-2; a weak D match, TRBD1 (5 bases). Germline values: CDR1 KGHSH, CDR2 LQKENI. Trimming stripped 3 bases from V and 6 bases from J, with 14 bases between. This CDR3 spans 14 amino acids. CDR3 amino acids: CASSPMGLSDGYTF. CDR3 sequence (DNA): TGTGCCAGCTCACCGATGGGACTTTCGGATGGCTACACCTTC.

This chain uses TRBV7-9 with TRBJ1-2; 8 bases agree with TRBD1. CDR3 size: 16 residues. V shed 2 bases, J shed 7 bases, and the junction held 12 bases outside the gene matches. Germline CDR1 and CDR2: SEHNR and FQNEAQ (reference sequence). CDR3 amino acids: CASSLSGSRGLGGYTF. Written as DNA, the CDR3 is TGTGCCAGCAGCTTATCCGGGTCCAGGGGGCTCGGTGGCTACACCTTC.

CDR3 sequence: CASSRGTSFTGELFF. The CDR3 coding sequence is TGTGCCAGCTCACGTGGTACCAGCTTCACCGGGGAGCTGTTTTTT. V usage is TRBV7-6 and J usage is TRBJ2-2; D remains unclear. From germline, CDR1 is SGHVS and CDR2 FNYEAQ. V lost 8 bases and J lost 4, with 17 bases in between. The CDR3 spans 15 residues.

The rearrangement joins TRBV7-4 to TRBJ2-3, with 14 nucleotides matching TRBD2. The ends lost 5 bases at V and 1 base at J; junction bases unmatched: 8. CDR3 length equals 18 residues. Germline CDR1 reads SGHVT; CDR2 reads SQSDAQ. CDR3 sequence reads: CASSRLAGGRGCTDTQYF. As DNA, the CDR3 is TGTGCCAGCAGCCGACTAGCGGGGGGGCGGGGCTGCACAGATACGCAGTATTTT.

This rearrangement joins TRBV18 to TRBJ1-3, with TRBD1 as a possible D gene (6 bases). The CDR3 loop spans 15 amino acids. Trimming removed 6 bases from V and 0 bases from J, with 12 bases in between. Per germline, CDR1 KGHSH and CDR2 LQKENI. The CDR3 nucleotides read TGTGCCAGCTCGGACAGATTCTACTCTGGAAACACCATATATTTT. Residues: CASSDRFYSGNTIYF. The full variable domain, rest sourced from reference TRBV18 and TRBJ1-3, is NAGVMQNPRHLVRRRGQEARLRCSPMKGHSHVYWYRQLPEEGLKFMVYLQKENIIDESGMPKERFSAEFPKEGPSILRIQQVVRGDSAAYFCASSDRFYSGNTIYFGEGSWLTVV.

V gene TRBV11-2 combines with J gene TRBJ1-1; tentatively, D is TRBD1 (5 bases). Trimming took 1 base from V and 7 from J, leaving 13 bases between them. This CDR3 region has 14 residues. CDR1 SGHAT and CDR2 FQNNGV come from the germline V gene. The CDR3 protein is CASSLVAGRSEAFF. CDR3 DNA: TGTGCCAGCAGCTTAGTGGCAGGGAGAAGTGAAGCTTTCTTT.

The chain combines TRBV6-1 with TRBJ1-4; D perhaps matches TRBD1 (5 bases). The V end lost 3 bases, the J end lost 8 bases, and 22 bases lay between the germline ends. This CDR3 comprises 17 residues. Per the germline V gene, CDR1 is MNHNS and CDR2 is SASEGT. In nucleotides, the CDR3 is TGTGCCAGCAGTGATAGGGACCTTAAACCGGGATACGAAAAACTGTTTTTT. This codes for CASSDRDLKPGYEKLFF.

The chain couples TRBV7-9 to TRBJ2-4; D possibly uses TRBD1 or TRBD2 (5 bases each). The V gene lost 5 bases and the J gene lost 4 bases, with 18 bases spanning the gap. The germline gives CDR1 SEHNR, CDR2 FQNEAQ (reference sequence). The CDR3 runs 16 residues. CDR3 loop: CASSPRAGTVKNIQYF. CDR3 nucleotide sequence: TGTGCCAGCAGCCCCCGGGCCGGGACGGTGAAAAACATTCAGTACTTC.

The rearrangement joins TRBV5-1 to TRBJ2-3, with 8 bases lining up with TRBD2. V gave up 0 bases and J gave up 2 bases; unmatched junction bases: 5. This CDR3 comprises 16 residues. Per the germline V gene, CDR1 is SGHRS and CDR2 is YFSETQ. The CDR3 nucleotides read TGCGCCAGCAGCTTGGGGACTAGCTCCCCCACAGATACGCAGTATTTT. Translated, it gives CASSLGTSSPTDTQYF.

The CDR3 loop reads CSVDVLGFNYGYTF. For the CDR3, the DNA is TGCAGCGTTGACGTTCTGGGGTTTAACTATGGCTACACCTTC. This chain connects TRBV29-1 to TRBJ1-2; D gene unclear. Germline-derived CDR1 and CDR2 are SQVTM and ANQGSEA. This CDR3 comprises 14 residues. V shed 3 bases and J shed 1 base, with 12 bases lying between them.

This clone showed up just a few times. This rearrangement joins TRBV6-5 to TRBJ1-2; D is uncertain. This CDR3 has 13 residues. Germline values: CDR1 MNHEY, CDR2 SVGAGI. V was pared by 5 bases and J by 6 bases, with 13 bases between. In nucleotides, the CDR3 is TGTGCCAGCAGTGGGTATGGACGTCATGGCTACACCTTC. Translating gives CASSGYGRHGYTF.

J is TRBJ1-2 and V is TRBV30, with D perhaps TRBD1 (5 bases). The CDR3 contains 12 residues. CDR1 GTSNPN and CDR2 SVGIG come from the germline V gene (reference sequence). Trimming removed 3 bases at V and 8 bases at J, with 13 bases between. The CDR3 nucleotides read TGTGCCTGGAGGACCCAGGGAATAGGCTACACCTTC. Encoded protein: CAWRTQGIGYTF.